These 29 T cell receptor beta chains came from one sample sequenced in a study of T-cell reconstitution after alpha-beta-depleted transplantation in children. A TCRbeta library incorporating unique molecular identifiers was prepared. Using its own MiXCR run on the PCR reads, TCRdb lists one record per CDR3 protein. The table has approximately 250,000 distinct CDR3 sequences, under 30% seen once. The sample in question was PBMCs, obtained before TCRalphabeta/CD19-depleted stem cell transplant. The source is a girl aged 2 to 10 with Fanconi anemia, due to receive a stem cell transplant.

This clonotype was found many times. The V gene is TRBV4-1, the J gene TRBJ2-3; 11 bases line up with TRBD2. CDR3 size: 16 residues. Germline V CDR1 and CDR2: MGHRA, YSYEKL. J gave up 8 bases and V 1 base, and 8 bases lay outside the gene matches. CDR3 loop: CASSQVSGRGLGTQYF. CDR3 sequence (DNA): TGCGCCAGCAGCCAAGTTAGCGGGAGGGGCCTCGGTACGCAGTATTTT.

This chain uses TRBV7-2 with TRBJ2-3; 16 bases line up with TRBD2. V lost 4 bases, J lost 4 bases, and 5 bases stayed unmatched. Per the germline V gene, CDR1 is SGHTA and CDR2 is FQGNSA. The length of the CDR3 is 17 residues. The CDR3 coding sequence is TGTGCCAGCAGCTCAACCGGGACTAGCGGGGGGGCAGATACGCAGTATTTT. It encodes CASSSTGTSGGADTQYF.

The genes are TRBV20-1 and TRBJ2-2; no clear D. This CDR3 comprises 16 residues. V shed 0 bases and J shed 6 bases, with 17 bases lying between them. Germline CDR1 reads DFQATT; CDR2 reads SNEGSKA (reference sequence). CDR3 nucleotide sequence: TGCAGTGCTAGAGATAATAAGGGCGCGGTCTCCGGGGAGCTGTTTTTT. This sequence encodes CSARDNKGAVSGELFF.

This clonotype appeared a few times. The V gene is TRBV12-3 or TRBV12-4, the J gene TRBJ2-5; the match to TRBD2 covers 7 bases. V dropped 5 bases and J dropped 1; count of bases not matched to a gene: 16. This CDR3 is built from 18 residues. CDR3 in DNA: TGTGCCAGCAGTGCCAGGGAGGGGAGGCAAAAATCCCAAGAGACCCAGTACTTC. Protein: CASSAREGRQKSQETQYF.

This clonotype was recorded at least ten times. This chain connects TRBV5-1 to TRBJ2-1; 7 nucleotides match TRBD2. The junction had 5 bases not matched to a gene; V was cut back by 1 base and J by 7 bases. Germline assignment: CDR1 SGHRS and CDR2 YFSETQ. The CDR3 extends over 14 amino acids. The CDR3 nucleotides are TGCGCCAGCAGCTTGTTTCGGGGGGTAAATGAGCAGTTCTTC. The encoded protein is CASSLFRGVNEQFF.

The chain uses TRBV20-1 and TRBJ2-3, with TRBD2 matching over 11 bases. This CDR3 has 17 residues. Looked up from germline, CDR1 is DFQATT and CDR2 is SNEGSKA (reference sequence). J was trimmed by 6 bases and V by 1 base; bases with no gene match: 12. As DNA, the CDR3 is TGCAGTGCTAGAGCCCCCTCACTAGCGGGAGTTTTGGATACGCAGTATTTT. Translating it yields CSARAPSLAGVLDTQYF.

The V gene is TRBV29-1, the J gene TRBJ1-2; D possibly corresponds to TRBD1 (6 bases). Trimming left V 1 base short and J 4 bases short, with 13 bases between. Germline CDR1 reads SQVTM; CDR2 reads ANQGSEA. This CDR3 is built from 14 residues. This CDR3 reads CSVEVQGSFYGYTF. CDR3 coding DNA: TGCAGCGTTGAAGTCCAGGGGTCATTCTATGGCTACACCTTC.

At least ten counts were recorded for this clonotype. The V call is TRBV12-3 or TRBV12-4, the J call TRBJ2-6; 9 bases map to TRBD1. V lost 5 bases to trimming and J lost 0 bases; unmatched junction nucleotides: 5. The CDR3 contains 17 residues. CDR3 coding DNA: TGTGCCAGCAGTGCCGGACAGGGGTTCTCTGGGGCCAACGTCCTGACTTTC. Residues: CASSAGQGFSGANVLTF.

This clonotype came up many times. V is TRBV10-3 and J is TRBJ2-3, with 11 nucleotides matching TRBD2. The length of the CDR3 is 16 residues. The germline V gene has CDR1 ENHRY and CDR2 SYGVKD. J lost 6 bases, V lost 6 bases, and 11 bases had no gene match. The CDR3 here is CAISPVAGGPTDTQYF. The CDR3 DNA reads as TGTGCCATCAGCCCTGTAGCGGGAGGGCCAACGGATACGCAGTATTTT.

This clonotype showed up many times. The CDR3 spells CSASELAGEETQYF. In nucleotides, the CDR3 is TGCAGTGCTAGTGAATTAGCGGGTGAGGAGACCCAGTACTTC. The chain couples TRBV20-1 to TRBJ2-5; TRBD2 agrees at 7 bases. The CDR3 runs 14 residues. Germline CDR1 and CDR2: DFQATT and SNEGSKA (reference sequence). V shed 3 bases and J 5 bases; nucleotides not matched to a gene: 9.

This clonotype was observed at least ten times. The V call is TRBV12-3 or TRBV12-4, the J call TRBJ2-1; D is uncertain. Trimming took 2 bases from V and 2 from J, leaving 10 bases between them. This CDR3 region has 15 residues. The CDR3 nucleotides are TGTGCCAGCAGTTTATATGAGGTACCCTACAATGAGCAGTTCTTC. Its translation is CASSLYEVPYNEQFF.

The chain joins TRBV7-2 to TRBJ2-1; TRBD2 matches at 7 bases. The CDR3 extends over 16 amino acids. Germline V gene data show CDR1 as SGHTA and CDR2 as FQGNSA. Losses at the gene ends were 5 bases for V and 7 bases for J; bases not matched to a gene: 14. CDR3 DNA: TGTGCCAGCAGCGTATTGGCGGGGTGGCGGGGGAATGAGCAGTTCTTC. Amino acid sequence: CASSVLAGWRGNEQFF.

At least ten counts were recorded for this clonotype. The V call is TRBV20-1, the J call TRBJ2-7; TRBD2 is a possible D gene (6 bases). The CDR3 extends over 15 amino acids. CDR1 is DFQATT, CDR2 SNEGSKA, per germline (reference sequence). Trimming shortened V by 0 bases and J by 3 bases, and 15 bases separated the two germline ends. The CDR3 is CSARDPRQGGYEQYF. Here the CDR3 DNA reads TGCAGTGCTAGAGATCCCCGGCAGGGAGGCTACGAGCAGTACTTC.

This clonotype was observed a few times. The rearrangement joins TRBV18 to TRBJ2-7, with TRBD1 matching 9 bases. The CDR3 covers 15 residues. After removal of 1 base from V and 3 bases from J, the junction contained 4 bases not matched to a gene. Germline CDR1 KGHSH, CDR2 LQKENI. DNA of the CDR3: TGTGCCAGCTCACCACAGGGACAGGGAAACTACGAGCAGTACTTC. Protein product: CASSPQGQGNYEQYF.

This chain connects TRBV28 to TRBJ1-5; 11 bases match TRBD1. V lost 3 bases and J lost 7; bases outside the gene matches: 5. The CDR3 consists of 15 residues. Germline CDR1 reads MDHEN; CDR2 reads SYDVKM. CDR3 residues: CASSLGTGGSQPQHF. The CDR3 DNA reads as TGTGCCAGCAGTTTGGGGACAGGGGGTTCCCAGCCCCAGCATTTT.

A few counts support this clonotype. This chain joins TRBV29-1 and TRBJ2-7; 7 bases fit TRBD1. The CDR3 is 12 residues long. Looked up from germline, CDR1 is SQVTM and CDR2 is ANQGSEA. V lost 3 bases to trimming and J lost 3 bases; unmatched junction nucleotides: 2. The CDR3 region has the DNA TGCAGCGTTGATGGGACAGACTACGAGCAGTACTTC. Amino acids: CSVDGTDYEQYF.

This clonotype was picked up a small number of times. The CDR3: CASRSPPGETQYF. CDR3 nucleotide sequence: TGTGCCAGCAGATCGCCCCCGGGGGAGACCCAGTACTTC. The gene calls are TRBV12-3 or TRBV12-4 and TRBJ2-5; the D gene is possibly TRBD2 (5 bases). CDR3 length: 13 amino acids. V lost 6 bases to trimming and J lost 5 bases, with 13 bases between them.

V is TRBV2 and J is TRBJ2-3; the D gene is possibly TRBD2 (5 bases). V was trimmed by 1 base and J by 0 bases, leaving 11 bases between them. The CDR3 is 16 residues long. CDR1 and CDR2 from the germline V gene are SNHLY and FYNNEI. The CDR3 sequence is CASSEEVGISTDTQYF. CDR3 bases: TGTGCCAGCAGTGAAGAAGTCGGGATTAGCACAGATACGCAGTATTTT. Together with reference TRBV2 and TRBJ2-3, the CDR3 gives the full variable domain: EPEVTQTPSHQVTQMGQEVILRCVPISNHLYFYWYRQILGQKVEFLVSFYNNEISEKSEIFDDQFSVERPDGSNFTLKIRSTKLEDSAMYFCASSEEVGISTDTQYFGPGTRLTVL.

The rearrangement uses TRBV20-1 and TRBJ2-3; 9 nucleotides agree with TRBD2. Germline V gene sequence: CDR1 DFQATT, CDR2 SNEGSKA (reference sequence). Unmatched junction bases numbered 0, after V lost 3 bases and J lost 5 bases. The CDR3 spans 12 residues. CDR3 sequence (DNA): TGCAGTGCTAGGACTAGCGGAGATACGCAGTATTTT. Its translation is CSARTSGDTQYF.

The gene calls are TRBV29-1 and TRBJ2-7; D is ambiguous. The CDR3 is 13 amino acids. V was trimmed by 4 bases and J by 2 bases, leaving 12 bases between them. Germline CDR1 SQVTM, CDR2 ANQGSEA. CDR3 sequence: CSVVLRQTYEQYF. Written as DNA, the CDR3 is TGCAGCGTTGTACTTCGACAAACCTACGAGCAGTACTTC.

The V and J genes are TRBV20-1 and TRBJ1-5, with 9 bases that match TRBD1. CDR1 DFQATT and CDR2 SNEGSKA come from the germline V gene (reference sequence). This CDR3 is built from 14 residues. V was pared by 6 bases and J by 4 bases, with 7 bases of the junction left unmatched. The CDR3 DNA sequence: TGCAGTGCCCCTGGACAGGGGCCGAATCAGCCCCAGCATTTT. Its translation: CSAPGQGPNQPQHF.

This clonotype appeared many times. This chain uses TRBV28 with TRBJ2-7; possibly TRBD1 for D (6 bases). The CDR3 totals 12 residues. Germline CDR1 and CDR2: MDHEN and SYDVKM. V dropped 5 bases and J dropped 4 bases, with 9 bases sitting between them. CDR3 sequence: CASSQGWYEQYF. CDR3 bases: TGTGCCAGCAGTCAGGGGTGGTACGAGCAGTACTTC.

This clonotype was detected many times. The gene calls are TRBV7-3 and TRBJ2-3, with unresolved D. The germline V gene encodes CDR1 SGHTA and CDR2 FQGTGA. The CDR3 extends over 13 amino acids. V shed 3 bases and J shed 2 bases, with 6 bases lying between them. CDR3 amino acids: CASSFVPTDTQYF. CDR3 bases: TGTGCCAGCAGCTTTGTCCCCACAGATACGCAGTATTTT.

This clonotype was counted ten times or more. The rearrangement links TRBV7-2 to TRBJ2-7, with 8 bases matching TRBD2. The CDR3 has 17 residues. V shed 1 base, J shed 2 bases, and the junction held 10 bases outside the gene matches. CDR1 and CDR2 (germline): SGHTA, FQGNSA. CDR3 region: CASSLVTGTSPTYEQYF. Written as DNA, the CDR3 is TGTGCCAGCAGCTTAGTGACCGGGACTAGTCCTACCTACGAGCAGTACTTC.

This clonotype was seen ten or more times. The chain links TRBV20-1 to TRBJ2-3, with TRBD2 identical over 13 bases. Germline assignment: CDR1 DFQATT and CDR2 SNEGSKA (reference sequence). Trimming cost V 3 bases and J 7 bases; bases outside gene matches: 10. The length of the CDR3 is 16 residues. As DNA, the CDR3 is TGCAGTGCTAGGGCTGGACTAGCGGGAGTATATAATACGCAGTATTTT. Amino acids: CSARAGLAGVYNTQYF.

This clonotype occurred many times. The chain employs TRBV29-1 and TRBJ1-2, with TRBD1 identical over 7 bases. The CDR3 is made up of 12 amino acids. The V segment lost 3 bases and the J segment 4 bases; nucleotides outside the gene matches: 2. CDR1 and CDR2 from the germline V gene are SQVTM and ANQGSEA. The CDR3 DNA is TGCAGCGTTGACAGGGGGGGCTATGGCTACACCTTC. Translation gives CSVDRGGYGYTF.

This clonotype was seen ten or more times. The V call is TRBV7-2, the J call TRBJ2-3; 7 bases match TRBD2. This CDR3 is 15 amino acids long. Trimming removed 0 bases from V and 2 bases from J; junction bases left unmatched: 2. CDR1 is SGHTA and CDR2 is FQGNSA in the germline V gene. CDR3 coding DNA: TGTGCCAGCAGCTTAGCTGGACTAGTCACAGATACGCAGTATTTT. Translating gives CASSLAGLVTDTQYF.

The V gene is TRBV12-3 or TRBV12-4, the J gene TRBJ1-5; the D is unclear. V dropped 6 bases and J dropped 0 bases, with 12 bases sitting between them. The CDR3 covers 15 residues. In nucleotides, the CDR3 is TGTGCCAGCAGCTCCGGACTCAATAGCAATCAGCCCCAGCATTTT. It encodes CASSSGLNSNQPQHF.

This clonotype was observed a few times. The chain combines TRBV20-1 with TRBJ2-7, with a tentative D call TRBD2 (6 bases). Germline-derived CDR1 and CDR2 are DFQATT and SNEGSKA (reference sequence). V lost 0 bases to trimming and J lost 2 bases, with 11 bases between them. The CDR3 loop spans 14 amino acids. The CDR3 DNA sequence: TGCAGTGCTAGAGATCTGGAGGGTGCCTACGAGCAGTACTTC. Residues: CSARDLEGAYEQYF.